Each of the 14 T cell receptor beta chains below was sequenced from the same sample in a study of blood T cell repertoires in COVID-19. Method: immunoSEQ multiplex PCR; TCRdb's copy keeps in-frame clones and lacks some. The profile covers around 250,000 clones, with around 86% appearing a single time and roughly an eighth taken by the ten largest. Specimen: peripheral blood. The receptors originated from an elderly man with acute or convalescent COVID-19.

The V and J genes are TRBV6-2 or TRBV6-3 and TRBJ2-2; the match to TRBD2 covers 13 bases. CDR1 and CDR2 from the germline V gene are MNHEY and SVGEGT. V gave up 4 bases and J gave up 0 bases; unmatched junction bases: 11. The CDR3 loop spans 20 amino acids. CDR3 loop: CASSWASGLAGDTNTGELFF. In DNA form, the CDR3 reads TGTGCCAGCAGTTGGGCGTCCGGACTAGCGGGGGACACGAACACCGGGGAGCTGTTTTTT.

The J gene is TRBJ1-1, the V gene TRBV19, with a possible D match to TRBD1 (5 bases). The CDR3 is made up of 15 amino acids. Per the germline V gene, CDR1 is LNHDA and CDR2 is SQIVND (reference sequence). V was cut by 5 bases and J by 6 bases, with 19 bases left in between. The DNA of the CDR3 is TGTGCCAGTAGTCCTCCGGGGGGGGTCGGCGCTGAAGCTTTCTTT. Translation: CASSPPGGVGAEAFF.

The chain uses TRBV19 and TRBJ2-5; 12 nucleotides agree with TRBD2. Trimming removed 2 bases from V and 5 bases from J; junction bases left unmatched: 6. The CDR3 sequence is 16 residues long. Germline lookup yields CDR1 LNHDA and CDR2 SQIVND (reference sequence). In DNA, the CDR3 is TGTGCCAGTAGTATACGACTAGCGGGGGCACTGGAGACCCAGTACTTC. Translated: CASSIRLAGALETQYF.

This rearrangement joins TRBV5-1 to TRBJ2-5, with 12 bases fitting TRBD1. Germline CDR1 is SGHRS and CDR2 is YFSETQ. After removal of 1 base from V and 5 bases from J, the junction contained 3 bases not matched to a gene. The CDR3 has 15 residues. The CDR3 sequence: CASSLTGTGGETQYF. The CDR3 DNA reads TGCGCCAGCAGCTTGACCGGGACAGGGGGCGAGACCCAGTACTTC.

CDR3 in amino acids: CASSSGLAGEDTQYF. The CDR3 DNA reads TGTGCCAGCAGCTCGGGACTAGCGGGAGAAGATACGCAGTATTTT. This chain links TRBV7-6 with TRBJ2-3, with TRBD2 matching 14 bases. This CDR3 is 15 amino acids long. Per germline, CDR1 SGHVS and CDR2 FNYEAQ. The junction had 2 bases not matched to a gene; V was cut back by 4 bases and J by 5 bases.

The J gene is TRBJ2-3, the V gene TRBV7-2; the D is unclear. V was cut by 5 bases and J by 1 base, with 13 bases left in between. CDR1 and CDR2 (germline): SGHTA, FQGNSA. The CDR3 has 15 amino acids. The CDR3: CASSLDSPGTDTQYF. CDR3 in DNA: TGTGCCAGCAGCCTCGACTCCCCGGGCACAGATACGCAGTATTTT.

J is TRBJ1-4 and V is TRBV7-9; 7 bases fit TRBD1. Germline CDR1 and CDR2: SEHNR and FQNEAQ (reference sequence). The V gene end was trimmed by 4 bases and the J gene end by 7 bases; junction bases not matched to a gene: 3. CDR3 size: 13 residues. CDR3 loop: CASSSGQREKLFF. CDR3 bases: TGTGCCAGCAGCTCGGGACAGCGTGAAAAACTGTTTTTT. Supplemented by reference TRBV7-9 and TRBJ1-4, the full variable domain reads DTGVSQNPRHKITKRGQNVTFRCDPISEHNRLYWYRQTLGQGPEFLTYFQNEAQLEKSRLLSDRFSAERPKGSFSTLEIQRTEQGDSAMYLCASSSGQREKLFFGSGTQLSVL.

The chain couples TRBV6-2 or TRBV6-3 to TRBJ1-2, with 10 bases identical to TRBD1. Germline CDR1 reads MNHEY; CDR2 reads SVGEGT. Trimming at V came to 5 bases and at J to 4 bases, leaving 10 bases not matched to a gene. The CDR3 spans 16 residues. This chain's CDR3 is CASSQLDRGSGYGYTF. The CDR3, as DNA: TGTGCCAGCAGTCAACTGGACAGGGGGAGCGGCTATGGCTACACCTTC.

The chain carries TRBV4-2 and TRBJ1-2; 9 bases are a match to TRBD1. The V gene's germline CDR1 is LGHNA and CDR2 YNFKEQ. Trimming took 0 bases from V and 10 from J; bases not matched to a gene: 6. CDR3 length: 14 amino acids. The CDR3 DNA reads TGTGCCAGCAGCCAAGATCCGGGACAGGGTGCCTACACCTTC. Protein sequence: CASSQDPGQGAYTF.

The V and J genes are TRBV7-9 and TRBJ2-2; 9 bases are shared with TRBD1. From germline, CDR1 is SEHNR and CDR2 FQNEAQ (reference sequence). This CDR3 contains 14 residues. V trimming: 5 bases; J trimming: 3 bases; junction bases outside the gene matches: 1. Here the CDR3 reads CASSGTGYTGELFF. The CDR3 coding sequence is TGTGCCAGCAGCGGGACAGGGTACACCGGGGAGCTGTTTTTT.

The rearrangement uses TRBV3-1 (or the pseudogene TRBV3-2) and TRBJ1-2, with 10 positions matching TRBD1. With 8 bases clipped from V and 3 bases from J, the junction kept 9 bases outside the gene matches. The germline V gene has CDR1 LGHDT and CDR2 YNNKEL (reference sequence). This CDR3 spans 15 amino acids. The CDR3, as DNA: TGTGCCAGCGAAAATGGGGGGACAGGGGACTATGGCTACACCTTC. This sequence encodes CASENGGTGDYGYTF.

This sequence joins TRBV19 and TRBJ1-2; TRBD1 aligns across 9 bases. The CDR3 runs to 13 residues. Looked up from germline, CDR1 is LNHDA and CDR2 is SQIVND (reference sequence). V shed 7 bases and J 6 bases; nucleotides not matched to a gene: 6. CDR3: CASTGTGKNGYTF. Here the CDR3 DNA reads TGTGCCAGTACCGGGACAGGGAAAAATGGCTACACCTTC.

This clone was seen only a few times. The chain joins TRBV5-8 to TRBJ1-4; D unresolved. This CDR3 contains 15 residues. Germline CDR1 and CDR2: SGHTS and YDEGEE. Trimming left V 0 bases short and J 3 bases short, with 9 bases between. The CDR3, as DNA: TGTGCCAGCAGCTTGGCTGCGGGGTCTAATGAAAAACTGTTTTTT. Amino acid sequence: CASSLAAGSNEKLFF.

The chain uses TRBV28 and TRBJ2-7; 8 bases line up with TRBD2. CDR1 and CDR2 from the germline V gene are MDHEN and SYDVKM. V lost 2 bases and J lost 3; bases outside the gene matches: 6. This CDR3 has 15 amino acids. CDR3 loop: CASSLRAGVVYEQYF. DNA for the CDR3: TGTGCCAGCAGTTTAAGAGCGGGGGTCGTCTACGAGCAGTACTTC.